This T cell receptor beta chain appears in the sequencing data of a study of beta chain features in type 1 diabetes. Regarding the study as a whole: Compared to healthy donors, patients appeared to have naive, central memory and Treg TCRB repertoires that were more alike.

Isolated RNA was reverse transcribed in full, so expressed TCRB transcripts were sequenced. Clones were read by immunoSEQ multiplex PCR, and TCRdb kept only the in-frame ones, dropping some. The table lists fewer than 200,000 clones, approximately 13% of them singletons. A remark on this clone: The target antigen is unknown.

The CDR3 length is 14 residues. Per germline, CDR1 SGHTA and CDR2 FQGTGA. Trimming removed 2 bases from V and 5 bases from J, with 9 bases in between. This chain uses TRBV7-3 with TRBJ1-4, with D perhaps matching TRBD1 (6 bases). The sample comprised central memory CD4+ T cells from blood. This receptor was taken from a woman under 30 in good health. CDR3 DNA sequence: TGTGCCAGCAGCTTACGACAGGAGAATGAAAAACTGTTTTTT. Translated, it gives CASSLRQENEKLFF.